This T cell receptor (beta chain) was documented in a study of shared clonotypes between healthy human individuals. Details on this clone: What it binds is not known.

Original methodology: ImmunoSEQ output lacked quality scores and full-length reads, limiting matched filtering. Repertoires were generated with immunoSEQ multiplex PCR, while TCRdb's copy carries only in-frame clones and drops some. The V and J calls and clone size are taken from that table; D and trimming were inferred from the DNA. The sample lists 660,000 or so clones, around 96% occurring once. Study results and caveats: The study drew on few donors, limiting represented genetic and exposure-history diversity. Unshared clonotypes carried lower generation probabilities than those common to all four donors. In general, naive subsets displayed greater estimated richness than memory subsets did.

Positively selected for CCR7, the CD45RO-negative cells used as naive CD8 cells excluded terminally differentiated effector memory CD45RA+ cells. V was pared by 5 bases and J by 0 bases, with 13 bases between. CDR1 and CDR2 from the germline V gene are SNHLY and FYNNEI. This CDR3 spans 15 amino acids. The chain carries TRBV2 and TRBJ2-5; D is unresolved. This receptor was obtained from a woman younger than 45 in good health. Sequencing was carried out using naive CD8+ T cells sorted from blood. CDR3 in DNA: TGTGCCAGCAGTAAGGACGGCATGGACCAAGAGACCCAGTACTTC. Translated: CASSKDGMDQETQYF.